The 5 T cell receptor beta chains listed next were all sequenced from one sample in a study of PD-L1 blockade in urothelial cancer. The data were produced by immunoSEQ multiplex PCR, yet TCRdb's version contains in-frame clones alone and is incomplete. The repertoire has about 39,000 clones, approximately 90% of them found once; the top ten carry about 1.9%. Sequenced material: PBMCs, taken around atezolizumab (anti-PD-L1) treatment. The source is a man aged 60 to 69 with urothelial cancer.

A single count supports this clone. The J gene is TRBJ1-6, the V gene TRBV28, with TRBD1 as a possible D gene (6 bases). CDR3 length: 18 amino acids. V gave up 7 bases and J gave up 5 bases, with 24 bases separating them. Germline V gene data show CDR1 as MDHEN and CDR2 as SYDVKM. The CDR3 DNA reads TGTGCCAGCATCATCGGCAGGGGTCCTACCTATAATAATTCACCCCTCCACTTT. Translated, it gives CASIIGRGPTYNNSPLHF.

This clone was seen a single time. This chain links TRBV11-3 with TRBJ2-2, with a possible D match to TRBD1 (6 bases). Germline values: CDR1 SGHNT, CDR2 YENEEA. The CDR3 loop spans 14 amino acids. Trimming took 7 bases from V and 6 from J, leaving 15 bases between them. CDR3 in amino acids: CASKQDSEAGELFF. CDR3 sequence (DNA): TGTGCCAGCAAGCAGGACAGTGAAGCCGGGGAGCTGTTTTTT. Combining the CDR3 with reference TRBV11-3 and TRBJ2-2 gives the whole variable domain EAGVVQSPRYKIIEKKQPVAFWCNPISGHNTLYWYLQNLGQGPELLIRYENEEAVDDSQLPKDRFSAERLKGVDSTLKIQPAELGDSAVYLCASKQDSEAGELFFGEGSRLTVL.

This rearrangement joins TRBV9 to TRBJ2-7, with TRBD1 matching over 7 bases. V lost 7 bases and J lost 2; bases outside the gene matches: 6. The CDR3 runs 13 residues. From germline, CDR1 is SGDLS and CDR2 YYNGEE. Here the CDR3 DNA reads TGTGCCAGCGGTAGGGACAGAGCCTACGAGCAGTACTTC. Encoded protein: CASGRDRAYEQYF.

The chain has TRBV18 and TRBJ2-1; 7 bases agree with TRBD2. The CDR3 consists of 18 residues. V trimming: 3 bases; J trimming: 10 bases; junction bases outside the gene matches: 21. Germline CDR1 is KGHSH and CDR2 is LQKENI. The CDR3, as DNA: TGTGCCAGCTCACCCCCCCTTGGGGGGGAGCCCCAAGGTGACGAGCAGTTCTTC. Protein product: CASSPPLGGEPQGDEQFF.

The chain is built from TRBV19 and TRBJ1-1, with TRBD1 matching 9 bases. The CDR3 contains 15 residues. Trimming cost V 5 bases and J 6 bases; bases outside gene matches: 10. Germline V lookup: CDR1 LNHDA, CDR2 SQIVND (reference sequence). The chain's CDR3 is CASSPGTGWGAEAFF. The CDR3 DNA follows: TGTGCCAGTAGTCCAGGGACAGGGTGGGGCGCTGAAGCTTTCTTT. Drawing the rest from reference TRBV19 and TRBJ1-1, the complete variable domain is DGGITQSPKYLFRKEGQNVTLSCEQNLNHDAMYWYRQDPGQGLRLIYYSQIVNDFQKGDIAEGYSVSREKKESFPLTVTSAQKNPTAFYLCASSPGTGWGAEAFFGQGTRLTVV.